A single sample gave rise to the 8 T cell receptor beta chains below, sequenced in a study of T cells after yellow fever vaccination. TCRdb passed the 5' RACE reads through MiXCR, listing each CDR3 protein once. The sample includes about 130,000 distinct CDR3 sequences, 7.4% of them seen just once. Sequences were derived from CD4+ T cells sorted from PBMCs, sampled 10 to 11 days after the first yellow fever vaccination. The receptors shown here come from a man between 18 and 35 years old who received the YFV17D yellow fever vaccine.

This clonotype was counted at least ten times. The chain employs TRBV11-2 and TRBJ1-4; 8 bases are shared with TRBD1. This CDR3 contains 18 residues. V lost 0 bases and J lost 3; bases outside the gene matches: 9. Germline CDR1 and CDR2: SGHAT and FQNNGV. CDR3 DNA: TGTGCCAGCAGCTTAGAAAGACAGGGGCGACGGGCTAATGAAAAACTGTTTTTT. It specifies CASSLERQGRRANEKLFF.

The sample holds many counts of this clonotype. The CDR3 sequence is CASSPRAGKGEQFF. As DNA, the CDR3 is TGTGCCAGCAGCCCAAGGGCAGGGAAGGGTGAGCAGTTCTTC. The chain combines TRBV7-9 with TRBJ2-1; D perhaps matches TRBD1 (5 bases). The CDR3 runs 14 residues. V was shortened by 5 bases and J by 9 bases, with 17 bases between the two germline ends. Germline CDR1 reads SEHNR; CDR2 reads FQNEAQ (reference sequence).

The table lists this clonotype with many counts. The V and J genes are TRBV7-6 and TRBJ1-2; a weak D match, TRBD1 (5 bases). Germline V CDR1 and CDR2: SGHVS, FNYEAQ. The V end was cut by 5 bases, the J end by 8 bases, with 15 bases between. This CDR3 contains 13 residues. CDR3 DNA sequence: TGTGCCAGCAGCGATTATACCAGGGTGGGCTACACCTTC. Its translation is CASSDYTRVGYTF.

The table lists this clonotype with many counts. The V and J genes are TRBV4-1 and TRBJ1-2, with 7 bases lining up with TRBD1. CDR3 length equals 14 residues. CDR1 is MGHRA, CDR2 YSYEKL, per germline. The V gene end was trimmed by 1 base and the J gene end by 8 bases; junction bases not matched to a gene: 7. As DNA, the CDR3 is TGCGCCAGCAGCCAAGGGCAGTGGACAGGAGGCTACACCTTC. It specifies CASSQGQWTGGYTF.

This clonotype came up many times. The J gene is TRBJ1-5, the V gene TRBV28; a possible D gene is TRBD1 (6 bases). This CDR3 has 15 amino acids. The V end was cut by 4 bases, the J end by 3 bases, with 13 bases between. Germline V gene data show CDR1 as MDHEN and CDR2 as SYDVKM. The CDR3 protein is CASSSPGAINQPQHF. DNA for the CDR3: TGTGCCAGCAGTTCACCGGGGGCGATCAATCAGCCCCAGCATTTT.

This clonotype was recorded many times. The chain employs TRBV7-9 and TRBJ2-1, with D possibly TRBD2 on 7 matching bases. V lost 5 bases and J lost 4, with 18 bases in between. Germline lookup yields CDR1 SEHNR and CDR2 FQNEAQ (reference sequence). The CDR3 covers 16 residues. CDR3 sequence: CASSPGGLAVYNEQFF. Here the CDR3 DNA reads TGTGCCAGCAGCCCCGGGGGGCTAGCAGTTTACAATGAGCAGTTCTTC. Combining the CDR3 with reference TRBV7-9 and TRBJ2-1 gives the whole variable domain DTGVSQNPRHKITKRGQNVTFRCDPISEHNRLYWYRQTLGQGPEFLTYFQNEAQLEKSRLLSDRFSAERPKGSFSTLEIQRTEQGDSAMYLCASSPGGLAVYNEQFFGPGTRLTVL.

Notes on this clonotype: Since a much larger clone is just one base distant, this may be a read error. The gene calls are TRBV7-1 and TRBJ2-3, with TRBD2 as a possible D gene (5 bases). TRBV7-1 is assigned to the ORF class and has an uncertain function. The CDR3 has 11 amino acids. Trimming took off 3 bases at V and 11 bases at J, with 9 bases between the two ends. CDR3 in DNA: TGTGCCAGCAGCTCCCACGGGATGCAGTATTTT. Protein product: CASSSHGMQYF.

This clonotype showed up many times. The gene calls are TRBV7-2 and TRBJ2-3; possibly TRBD1 or TRBD2 for D (7 bases each). Trimming took 5 bases from V and 5 from J, leaving 14 bases between them. Germline loops: CDR1 SGHTA, CDR2 FQGNSA. This CDR3 has 14 amino acids. Here the CDR3 reads CASSQGGAKDTQYF. The CDR3 DNA reads TGTGCCAGCAGCCAGGGGGGGGCTAAAGATACGCAGTATTTT.